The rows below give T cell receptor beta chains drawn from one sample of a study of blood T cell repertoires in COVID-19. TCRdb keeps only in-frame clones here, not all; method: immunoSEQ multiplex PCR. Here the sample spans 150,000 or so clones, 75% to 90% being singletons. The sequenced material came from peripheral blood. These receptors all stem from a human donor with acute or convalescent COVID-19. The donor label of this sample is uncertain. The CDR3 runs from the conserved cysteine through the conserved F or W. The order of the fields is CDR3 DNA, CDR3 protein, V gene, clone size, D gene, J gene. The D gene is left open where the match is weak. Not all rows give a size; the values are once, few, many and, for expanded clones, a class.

DNA: TGTGCCAGCAGCTTCGGGGGGACAGGAGAGACCCAGTACTTC
CDR3: CASSFGGTGETQYF
V: TRBV7-2
size: .
D: .
J: TRBJ2-5

DNA: TGTGCCAGCCTGTACACAGGGAGCAACACTGAAGCTTTCTTT
CDR3: CASLYTGSNTEAFF
V: TRBV18
size: .
D: .
J: TRBJ1-1

DNA: TGTGCCAGCAGTCCCAAGTCTGGTGGGGGGAACTATGGCTACACCTTC
CDR3: CASSPKSGGGNYGYTF
V: TRBV3-1/TRBV3-2
size: .
D: .
J: TRBJ1-2

DNA: TGTGCCACCAGCAGAGCCCAGGAGGACGAGCAGTACTTC
CDR3: CATSRAQEDEQYF
V: TRBV15
size: few
D: .
J: TRBJ2-7

DNA: TGTGCCTGGAGAGGTCCGGGACAGGGCCGAAACACCATATATTTT
CDR3: CAWRGPGQGRNTIYF
V: TRBV30
size: .
D: TRBD1
J: TRBJ1-3

DNA: TGTGCCAGCAGTTTACAGGCTAATCAGCCCCAGCATTTT
CDR3: CASSLQANQPQHF
V: TRBV2
size: few
D: .
J: TRBJ1-5

DNA: TGCGCCAGCAGCTTGGAAGGGGGCAGTGGAAACACCATATATTTT
CDR3: CASSLEGGSGNTIYF
V: TRBV5-1
size: .
D: TRBD1
J: TRBJ1-3

DNA: TGTGCCAGCAGCTTACCCCCGGGACAGGGGAGCGGCTACACCTTC
CDR3: CASSLPPGQGSGYTF
V: TRBV7-2
size: few
D: TRBD1
J: TRBJ1-2

DNA: TGTGCCAGTAGTATAGGGGGAGGGTCCACAGATACGCAGTATTTT
CDR3: CASSIGGGSTDTQYF
V: TRBV19
size: once
D: TRBD2
J: TRBJ2-3

DNA: TGTGCCAGCAGAACTGACAATCCTGTCCTCCACTTT
CDR3: CASRTDNPVLHF
V: TRBV12-3/TRBV12-4
size: .
D: .
J: TRBJ1-6

DNA: TGTGCCAGCAGCTTAGTTGGGCCGAACACTGAAGCTTTCTTT
CDR3: CASSLVGPNTEAFF
V: TRBV7-8
size: .
D: .
J: TRBJ1-1

DNA: TGTGCCAGCAGTCCCGAGGACAATCAGCCCCAGCATTTT
CDR3: CASSPEDNQPQHF
V: TRBV6-4
size: .
D: .
J: TRBJ1-5

DNA: TGCAGCGTGGGCAGGGGGAACACTGAAGCTTTCTTT
CDR3: CSVGRGNTEAFF
V: TRBV29-1
size: .
D: .
J: TRBJ1-1

DNA: TGTGCCAGTAGTATAGTTCCAGGGGATGGTCAGCCCCAGCATTTT
CDR3: CASSIVPGDGQPQHF
V: TRBV19
size: .
D: .
J: TRBJ1-5

DNA: TGTGCCAGCAGGGGAAGGACAGCAGATGGCTACACCTTC
CDR3: CASRGRTADGYTF
V: TRBV12-3/TRBV12-4
size: .
D: .
J: TRBJ1-2

DNA: TGTGCCAGCGGAGGCCACAAGACCGCAGATACGCAGTATTTT
CDR3: CASGGHKTADTQYF
V: TRBV2
size: .
D: .
J: TRBJ2-3

DNA: TGCGCCAGCAGCTCATCGAGAGGGGGTACAGATACGCAGTATTTT
CDR3: CASSSSRGGTDTQYF
V: TRBV5-1
size: .
D: .
J: TRBJ2-3

DNA: TGTGCCAGTAGTTTATGGGGGACAAGCTCCTACAATGAGCAGTTCTTC
CDR3: CASSLWGTSSYNEQFF
V: TRBV19
size: .
D: .
J: TRBJ2-1

DNA: TGTGCCAGCAGCACACCGGGACAGGGCTCCTACGAGCAGTACTTC
CDR3: CASSTPGQGSYEQYF
V: TRBV7-2
size: .
D: TRBD1
J: TRBJ2-7

DNA: TGTGCCAGCAGTCAAGGCGGCAGGGCCTTCACCGGGGAGCTGTTTTTT
CDR3: CASSQGGRAFTGELFF
V: TRBV2
size: .
D: .
J: TRBJ2-2

DNA: TGTGCCAGCAGCCCCTGGGGGGGCGCGAACACCGGGGAGCTGTTTTTT
CDR3: CASSPWGGANTGELFF
V: TRBV11-1
size: .
D: .
J: TRBJ2-2

DNA: TGTGCCAGCAGCTTGGGGCCTAGCGGGGGGCTGGGCGCGGAGACCCAGTACTTC
CDR3: CASSLGPSGGLGAETQYF
V: TRBV5-8
size: once
D: TRBD2
J: TRBJ2-5

DNA: TGTGCCAGCAGCCCCCTCGGCGGAGAAGCTAACTATGGCTACACCTTC
CDR3: CASSPLGGEANYGYTF
V: TRBV14
size: .
D: .
J: TRBJ1-2

DNA: TGTGCCAGCAGCTTGGGCACAGGGGGCGACAATGGCTACACCTTC
CDR3: CASSLGTGGDNGYTF
V: TRBV5-6
size: .
D: TRBD1
J: TRBJ1-2

DNA: TGTGCCAGCAGCTCTTACAGTGGAACCATGAACACTGAAGCTTTCTTT
CDR3: CASSSYSGTMNTEAFF
V: TRBV5-8
size: few
D: .
J: TRBJ1-1

DNA: TGTGCCAGCAGTTACTCGTTTCAGGTTGATCAGCCCCAGCATTTT
CDR3: CASSYSFQVDQPQHF
V: TRBV6-5
size: .
D: .
J: TRBJ1-5

DNA: TGTGCCACCAGTGACCGCGGGACTAGCGGGGGGAGGCATGAGCAGTTCTTC
CDR3: CATSDRGTSGGRHEQFF
V: TRBV24-1
size: .
D: TRBD2
J: TRBJ2-1

DNA: TGCGCCAGCAGTTCGTGGGGACTCGGCAATCAGCCCCAGCATTTT
CDR3: CASSSWGLGNQPQHF
V: TRBV10-2
size: .
D: .
J: TRBJ1-5

DNA: TGTGCCAGCAGCCCGGGGTGGCAGGGAGGGCCCTACGAGCAGTACTTC
CDR3: CASSPGWQGGPYEQYF
V: TRBV5-6
size: .
D: TRBD2
J: TRBJ2-7

DNA: TGTGCCAGTAGCACACGGGACTTGGGCAAAGGGGGCAATCAGCCCCAGCATTTT
CDR3: CASSTRDLGKGGNQPQHF
V: TRBV19
size: .
D: .
J: TRBJ1-5

DNA: TGTGCCAGCACCCGGACAGGGGTGGATGGCTACACCTTC
CDR3: CASTRTGVDGYTF
V: TRBV7-8
size: .
D: TRBD1
J: TRBJ1-2

DNA: TGTGCCAGCAGCCAAGCACGAGGGAATTCACCCCTCCACTTT
CDR3: CASSQARGNSPLHF
V: TRBV3-1/TRBV3-2
size: few
D: .
J: TRBJ1-6

DNA: TGTGCCAGCACCCTGTCCCGGGGGAACACTGAAGCTTTCTTT
CDR3: CASTLSRGNTEAFF
V: TRBV7-2
size: .
D: .
J: TRBJ1-1

DNA: TGTGCCAGCAGCGTAGAGGGGATAGAATCACCCCTCCACTTT
CDR3: CASSVEGIESPLHF
V: TRBV9
size: .
D: .
J: TRBJ1-6

DNA: TGTGCCAGCAGTGCGATGGGGACTAACTACAATGAGCAGTTCTTC
CDR3: CASSAMGTNYNEQFF
V: TRBV6-4
size: .
D: TRBD2
J: TRBJ2-1

DNA: TGTGCCAGCAGTGAAGTTTTGACAGGGACCTACGAGCAGTACTTC
CDR3: CASSEVLTGTYEQYF
V: TRBV6-1
size: .
D: TRBD1
J: TRBJ2-7

DNA: TGTGCCAGCGGCCAAGAAGCAGGGCAAGAGACCCAGTACTTC
CDR3: CASGQEAGQETQYF
V: TRBV4-2
size: .
D: .
J: TRBJ2-5

DNA: TGTGCCAGCAGACACAGGGGTGCTGATACGCAGTATTTT
CDR3: CASRHRGADTQYF
V: TRBV3-1/TRBV3-2
size: .
D: TRBD1
J: TRBJ2-3

DNA: TGCAGCGTCCGGGAGAACACTGAAGCTTTCTTT
CDR3: CSVRENTEAFF
V: TRBV29-1
size: .
D: .
J: TRBJ1-1

DNA: TGTGCCAGCAGCTTAGCTAGCGGGGGGCCTAGCACAGATACGCAGTATTTT
CDR3: CASSLASGGPSTDTQYF
V: TRBV7-9
size: many
D: TRBD2
J: TRBJ2-3